This TCR beta chain was observed in a study of blood T cell repertoires in COVID-19. Looking at the study overall: From T cells, B-cell-depleted T cells, or PBMCs came the material, which was cDNA or gDNA.

This CDR3 is 16 amino acids long. The germline CDR1 and CDR2 sequences are MGHDK and SYGVNS. With 3 bases removed from V and 0 bases from J, the gap between germline ends came to 12 bases. Per the original methods: Reference gene primer amplification gave nucleated cell count estimates. The data were produced by immunoSEQ multiplex PCR, yet TCRdb's version contains in-frame clones alone and is incomplete. The V and J calls and clone size are taken from that table; D and trimming were inferred from the DNA. The repertoire holds 150,000 to 200,000 clones, more than 80% seen once, with less than 2% in the top ten.

The sample taken for sequencing was peripheral blood. The clonotype originates from an older woman with COVID-19, enrolled during active disease. The chain carries TRBV25-1 and TRBJ2-1, with D perhaps matching TRBD1 (6 bases). This CDR3 is CASSDFGGRSYNEQFF. The CDR3 nucleotides are TGTGCCAGCAGTGATTTTGGGGGCCGCTCCTACAATGAGCAGTTCTTC.